Below, 9 T cell receptor beta chains from the same sample are listed, as sequenced in a study of blood T cell repertoires in COVID-19 (dated by TCRdb to the early 2020s). Receptors were amplified or captured by the immunoSEQ multiplex PCR assay. TCRdb obtained this table from immuneACCESS and retained in-frame rearrangements with V and J assigned. These tables miss some clones; where compared with another copy, unresolved V genes account for less than half of the shortfall, and the remainder is unexplained. The sample has 540,000 or so clones on record, around 90% of them singletons. Roughly 7.4% of the sample comes from the top ten. The sequencing sample was made of peripheral blood. The source is a woman in her fifties or sixties with COVID-19, enrolled during active disease.

The J gene is TRBJ1-2, the V gene TRBV9, with D maybe TRBD1 (6 bases). The V end was cut by 3 bases, the J end by 8 bases, with 23 bases between. CDR1 is SGDLS and CDR2 is YYNGEE in the germline V gene. The CDR3 extends over 16 amino acids. The DNA for the CDR3 is TGTGCCAGCAGCGCACAACCAGGGGCCCTCCGGCGGGGCTACACCTTC. Amino acid sequence: CASSAQPGALRRGYTF.

J is TRBJ2-7 and V is TRBV6-5, with D unresolved. Looked up from germline, CDR1 is MNHEY and CDR2 is SVGAGI. The CDR3 has 15 amino acids. The V end was cut by 6 bases, the J end by 2 bases, with 17 bases between. CDR3 sequence: CASSHDTARPYEQYF. The CDR3 DNA reads as TGTGCCAGCAGCCACGACACCGCCCGACCCTACGAGCAGTACTTC.

The rearrangement joins TRBV25-1 to TRBJ1-1, with D perhaps matching TRBD1 (6 bases). Germline CDR1 reads MGHDK; CDR2 reads SYGVNS. The CDR3 contains 15 residues. The germline V and J ends were trimmed by 5 bases and 0 bases, with 13 bases remaining between them. CDR3 DNA: TGTGCCAGCAGTCGGGTCAGGGGCATGAACACTGAAGCTTTCTTT. This codes for CASSRVRGMNTEAFF.

This chain connects TRBV7-9 to TRBJ2-3; 7 bases line up with TRBD1. V shed 6 bases, J shed 6 bases, and the junction held 18 bases outside the gene matches. Germline V gene sequence: CDR1 SEHNR, CDR2 FQNEAQ (reference sequence). The CDR3 has 17 residues. The CDR3 loop reads CASSPKRVQGPGDTQYF. CDR3 in DNA: TGTGCCAGCAGTCCAAAGAGGGTACAGGGGCCAGGGGATACGCAGTATTTT.

The rearrangement joins TRBV6-1 to TRBJ1-5; TRBD1 might be the D (5 bases). The V gene's germline CDR1 is MNHNS and CDR2 SASEGT. CDR3 length: 16 residues. V was cut by 4 bases and J by 3 bases, with 16 bases left in between. The CDR3: CASSVRTSRLNQPQHF. For the CDR3, the DNA is TGTGCCAGCAGTGTCCGGACATCCCGACTCAATCAGCCCCAGCATTTT.

The chain links TRBV24-1 to TRBJ2-5; the D gene is possibly TRBD1 (5 bases). This CDR3 spans 14 amino acids. Germline values: CDR1 KGHDR, CDR2 SFDVKD. V was clipped by 5 bases and J by 2 bases, with 11 bases between them. The CDR3 nucleotides read TGTGCCACCAGTGCGCCAGGGCGACAAGAGACCCAGTACTTC. It codes for CATSAPGRQETQYF.

The chain employs TRBV19 and TRBJ1-3; D is ambiguous. Germline CDR1 LNHDA, CDR2 SQIVND (reference sequence). The CDR3 contains 16 residues. Trimming pared 5 bases from V and 0 bases from J, leaving 14 bases between. The CDR3 sequence is CASSPQPGSSGNTIYF. The CDR3 coding sequence is TGTGCCAGTAGTCCGCAACCAGGCAGCTCTGGAAACACCATATATTTT.

This chain connects TRBV10-2 to TRBJ2-6; no clear D. Trimming removed 7 bases from V and 0 bases from J, with 13 bases in between. CDR3 length: 16 amino acids. In germline, CDR1 is WSHSY, CDR2 SAAADI. The CDR3 sequence: CASKPPGTSGANVLTF. The CDR3 nucleotides read TGCGCCAGCAAACCCCCTGGCACCTCTGGGGCCAACGTCCTGACTTTC.

The V and J genes are TRBV7-6 and TRBJ2-1; TRBD1 matches 7 bases. V was clipped by 5 bases and J by 8 bases; unmatched bases: 3. CDR1 SGHVS and CDR2 FNYEAQ come from the germline V gene. CDR3 length equals 12 residues. The chain's CDR3 is CASSRGGDEQFF. The CDR3, as DNA: TGTGCCAGCAGCCGAGGGGGCGATGAGCAGTTCTTC. The entire variable domain, with the rest obtained from reference TRBV7-6 and TRBJ2-1, is as follows: GAGVSQSPRYKVTKRGQDVALRCDPISGHVSLYWYRQALGQGPEFLTYFNYEAQQDKSGLPNDRFSAERPEGSISTLTIQRTEQRDSAMYRCASSRGGDEQFFGPGTRLTVL.